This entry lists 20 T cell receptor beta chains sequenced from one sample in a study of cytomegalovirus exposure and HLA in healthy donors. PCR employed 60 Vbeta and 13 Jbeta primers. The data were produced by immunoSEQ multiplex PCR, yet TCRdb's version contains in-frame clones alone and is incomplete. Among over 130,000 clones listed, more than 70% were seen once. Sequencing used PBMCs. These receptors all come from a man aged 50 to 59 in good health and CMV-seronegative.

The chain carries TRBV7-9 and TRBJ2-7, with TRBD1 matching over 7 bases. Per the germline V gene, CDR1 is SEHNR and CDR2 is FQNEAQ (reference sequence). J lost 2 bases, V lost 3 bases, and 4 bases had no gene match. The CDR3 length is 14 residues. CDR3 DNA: TGTGCCAGCAGCTTTTGGGACAGCCCCTACGAGCAGTACTTC. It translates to CASSFWDSPYEQYF.

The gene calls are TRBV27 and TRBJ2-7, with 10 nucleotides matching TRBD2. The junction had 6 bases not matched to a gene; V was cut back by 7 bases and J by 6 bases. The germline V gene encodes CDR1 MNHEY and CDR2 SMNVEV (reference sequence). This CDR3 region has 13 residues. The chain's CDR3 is CASTSGRKLEQYF. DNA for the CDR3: TGTGCCAGCACTAGCGGGAGAAAACTCGAGCAGTACTTC.

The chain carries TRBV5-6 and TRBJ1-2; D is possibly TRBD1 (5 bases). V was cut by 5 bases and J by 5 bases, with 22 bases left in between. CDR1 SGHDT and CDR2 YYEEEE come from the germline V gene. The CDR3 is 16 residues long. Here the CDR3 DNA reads TGTGCCAGCAGTTGGGGCCAGGGAAGGTCAGAGTATGGCTACACCTTC. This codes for CASSWGQGRSEYGYTF.

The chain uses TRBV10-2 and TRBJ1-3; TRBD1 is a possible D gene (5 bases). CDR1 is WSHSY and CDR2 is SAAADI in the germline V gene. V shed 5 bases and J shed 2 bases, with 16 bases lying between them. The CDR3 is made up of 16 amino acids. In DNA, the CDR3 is TGCGCCAGCAGTCCACCGTGGGGGAGGCCTGGAAACACCATATATTTT. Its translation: CASSPPWGRPGNTIYF.

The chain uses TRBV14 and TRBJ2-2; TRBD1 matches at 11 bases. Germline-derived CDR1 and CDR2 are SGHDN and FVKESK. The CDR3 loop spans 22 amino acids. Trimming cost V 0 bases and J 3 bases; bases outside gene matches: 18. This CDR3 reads CASSQEYNFGVRTGGDTGELFF. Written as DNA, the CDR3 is TGTGCCAGCAGCCAAGAGTATAATTTCGGCGTGAGGACAGGGGGCGACACCGGGGAGCTGTTTTTT.

The CDR3 DNA is TGTGCCAGCAGCACAGGACAGGTTAGCAATCAGCCCCAGCATTTT. Protein sequence: CASSTGQVSNQPQHF. V usage is TRBV7-8 and J usage is TRBJ1-5; 7 bases map to TRBD1. Germline V lookup: CDR1 SGHVS, CDR2 FQNEAQ. The CDR3 covers 15 residues. After removal of 5 bases from V and 0 bases from J, the junction contained 4 bases not matched to a gene. The entire variable domain, with the rest obtained from reference TRBV7-8 and TRBJ1-5, is as follows: GAGVSQSPRYKVAKRGQDVALRCDPISGHVSLFWYQQALGQGPEFLTYFQNEAQLDKSGLPSDRFFAERPEGSVSTLKIQRTQQEDSAVYLCASSTGQVSNQPQHFGDGTRLSIL.

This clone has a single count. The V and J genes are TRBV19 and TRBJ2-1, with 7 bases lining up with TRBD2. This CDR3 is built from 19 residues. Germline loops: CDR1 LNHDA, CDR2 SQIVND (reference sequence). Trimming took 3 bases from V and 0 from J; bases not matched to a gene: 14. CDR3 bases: TGTGCCAGTAGTATGGGGCAAGGGGACTATCTCAGCTCCTACAATGAGCAGTTCTTC. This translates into CASSMGQGDYLSSYNEQFF.

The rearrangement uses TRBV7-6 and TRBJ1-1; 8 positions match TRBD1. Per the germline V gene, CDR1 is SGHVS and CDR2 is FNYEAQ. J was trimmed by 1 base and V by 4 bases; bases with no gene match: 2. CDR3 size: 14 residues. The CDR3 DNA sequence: TGTGCCAGCAGCTCCGGACAGGGGAACACTGAAGCTTTCTTT. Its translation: CASSSGQGNTEAFF. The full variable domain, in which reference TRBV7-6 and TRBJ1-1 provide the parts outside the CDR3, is GAGVSQSPRYKVTKRGQDVALRCDPISGHVSLYWYRQALGQGPEFLTYFNYEAQQDKSGLPNDRFSAERPEGSISTLTIQRTEQRDSAMYRCASSSGQGNTEAFFGQGTRLTVV.

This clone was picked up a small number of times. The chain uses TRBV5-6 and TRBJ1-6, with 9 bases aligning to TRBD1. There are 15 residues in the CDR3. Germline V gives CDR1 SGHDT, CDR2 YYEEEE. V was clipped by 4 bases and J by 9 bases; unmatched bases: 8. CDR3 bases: TGTGCCAGCAGCCAAAGGGACAGGGTCGGTTCACCCCTCCACTTT. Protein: CASSQRDRVGSPLHF.

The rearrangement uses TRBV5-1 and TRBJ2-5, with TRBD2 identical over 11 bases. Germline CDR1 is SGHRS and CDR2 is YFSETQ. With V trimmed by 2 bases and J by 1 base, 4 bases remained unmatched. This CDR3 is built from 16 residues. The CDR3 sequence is CASSLQTSGVQETQYF. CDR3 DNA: TGCGCCAGCAGCTTACAGACTAGCGGGGTCCAAGAGACCCAGTACTTC.

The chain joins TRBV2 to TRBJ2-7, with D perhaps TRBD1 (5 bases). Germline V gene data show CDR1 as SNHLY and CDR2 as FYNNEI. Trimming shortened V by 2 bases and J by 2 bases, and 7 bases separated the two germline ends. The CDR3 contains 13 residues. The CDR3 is CASSERGPYEQYF. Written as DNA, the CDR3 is TGTGCCAGCAGTGAAAGGGGCCCCTACGAGCAGTACTTC.

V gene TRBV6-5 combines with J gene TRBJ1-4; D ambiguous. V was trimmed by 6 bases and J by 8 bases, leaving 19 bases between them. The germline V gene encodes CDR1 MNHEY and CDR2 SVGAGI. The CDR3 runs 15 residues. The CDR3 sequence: CASRTRPGGREKLFF. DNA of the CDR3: TGTGCCAGCAGAACCCGACCGGGAGGAAGGGAAAAACTGTTTTTT.

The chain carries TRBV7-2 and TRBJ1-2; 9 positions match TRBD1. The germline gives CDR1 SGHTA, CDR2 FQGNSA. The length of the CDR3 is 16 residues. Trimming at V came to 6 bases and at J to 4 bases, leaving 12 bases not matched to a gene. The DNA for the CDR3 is TGTGCCAGCAGAGCTACAGGGGGCGGAAAGTTCTATGGCTACACCTTC. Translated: CASRATGGGKFYGYTF. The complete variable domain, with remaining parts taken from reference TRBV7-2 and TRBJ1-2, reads GAGVSQSPSNKVTEKGKDVELRCDPISGHTALYWYRQSLGQGLEFLIYFQGNSAPDKSGLPSDRFSAERTGGSVSTLTIQRTQQEDSAVYLCASRATGGGKFYGYTFGSGTRLTVV.

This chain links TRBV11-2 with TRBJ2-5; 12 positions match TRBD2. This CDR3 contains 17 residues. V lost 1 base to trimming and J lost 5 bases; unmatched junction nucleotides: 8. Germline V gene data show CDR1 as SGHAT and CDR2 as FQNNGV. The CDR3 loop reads CASSLGASGGALETQYF. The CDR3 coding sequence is TGTGCCAGCAGCTTAGGGGCTAGCGGGGGGGCCTTGGAGACCCAGTACTTC.

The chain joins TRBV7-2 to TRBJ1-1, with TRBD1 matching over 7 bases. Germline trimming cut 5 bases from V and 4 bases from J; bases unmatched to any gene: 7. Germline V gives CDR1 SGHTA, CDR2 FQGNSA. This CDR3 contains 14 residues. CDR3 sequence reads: CASSKRQGITEAFF. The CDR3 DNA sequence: TGTGCCAGCAGCAAACGACAGGGCATCACTGAAGCTTTCTTT.

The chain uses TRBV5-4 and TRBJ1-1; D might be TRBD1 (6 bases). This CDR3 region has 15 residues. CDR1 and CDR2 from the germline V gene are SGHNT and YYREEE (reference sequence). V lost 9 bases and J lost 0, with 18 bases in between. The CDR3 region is CATAGGGKLNTEAFF. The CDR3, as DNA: TGTGCCACTGCCGGGGGGGGCAAACTGAACACTGAAGCTTTCTTT.

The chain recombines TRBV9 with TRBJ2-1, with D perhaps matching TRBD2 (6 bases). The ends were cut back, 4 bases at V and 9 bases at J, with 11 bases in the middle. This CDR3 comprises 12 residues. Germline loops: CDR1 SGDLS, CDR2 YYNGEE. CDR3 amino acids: CASSFGGFEQFF. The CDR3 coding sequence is TGTGCCAGCAGCTTCGGGGGTTTTGAGCAGTTCTTC.

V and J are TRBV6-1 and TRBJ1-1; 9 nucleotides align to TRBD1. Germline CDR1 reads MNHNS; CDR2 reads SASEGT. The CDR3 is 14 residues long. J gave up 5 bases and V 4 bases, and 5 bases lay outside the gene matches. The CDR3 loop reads CASSVTGGQTEAFF. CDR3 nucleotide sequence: TGTGCCAGCAGTGTGACAGGGGGACAGACTGAAGCTTTCTTT.

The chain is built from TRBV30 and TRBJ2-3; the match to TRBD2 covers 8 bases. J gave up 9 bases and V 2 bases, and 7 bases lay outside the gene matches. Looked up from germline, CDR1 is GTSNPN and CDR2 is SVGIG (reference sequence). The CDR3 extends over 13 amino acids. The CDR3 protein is CAWSPLAGGTQYF. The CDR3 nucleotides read TGTGCCTGGAGTCCCCTAGCGGGTGGAACGCAGTATTTT. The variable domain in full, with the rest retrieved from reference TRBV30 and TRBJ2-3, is SQTIHQWPATLVQPVGSPLSLECTVEGTSNPNLYWYRQAAGRGLQLLFYSVGIGQISSEVPQNLSASRPQDRQFILSSKKLLLSDSGFYLCAWSPLAGGTQYFGPGTRLTVL.

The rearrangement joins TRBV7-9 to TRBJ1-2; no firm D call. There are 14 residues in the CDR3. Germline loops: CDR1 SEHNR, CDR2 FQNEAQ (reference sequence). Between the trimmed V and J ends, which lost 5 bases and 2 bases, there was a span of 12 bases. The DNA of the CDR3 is TGTGCCAGCAGCCGGTGGGGAGCAAACTATGGCTACACCTTC. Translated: CASSRWGANYGYTF.